This note documents a single TCR beta chain sequence. Its target is unknown. The sample originates from a study of T cell repertoires in cytomegalovirus infection. TCRdb reanalysed the reads using MiXCR and keeps one entry per CDR3 protein. Of 150,000 to 200,000 distinct CDR3 sequences in the sample, approximately 28% were seen once. Study-level findings and limits: Carriage of CMV together with the relevant HLA was identifiable through cumulative public TCR beta family frequency.

The CDR3 runs to 14 residues. The germline gives CDR1 SQVTM, CDR2 ANQGSEA. V shed 0 bases and J shed 4 bases, with 12 bases lying between them. Sequenced: PBMCs. The rearrangement links TRBV29-1 to TRBJ1-2; no firm D call. The receptor comes from a human donor in good health (CMV status not recorded). Some clones in this sample may be carry-over from other donors' samples. CDR3 sequence reads: CSVEEEAPSYGYTF. CDR3 bases: TGCAGCGTTGAAGAGGAGGCTCCCTCCTATGGCTACACCTTC.